This TCR beta chain stems from a study of blood T cell repertoires in COVID-19. Study-wide context: Two consecutive negative NP/OP PCR tests, clearance, or resolved symptoms defined Cohort 3 recovery.

The CDR3 contains 17 residues. Germline values: CDR1 MNHEY, CDR2 SMNVEV (reference sequence). The V end was cut by 7 bases, the J end by 2 bases, with 24 bases between. As handled by the study authors: Counts of nucleated cells, estimated from reference gene primer amplification, were obtained. The protocol was immunoSEQ multiplex PCR, while the TCRdb copy is restricted to in-frame clones and leaves out a portion. The V and J calls and the clone size are those of that table, but D and trimming were determined from the DNA. The profile shows over 110,000 clones, 84% of them singletons. V and J are TRBV27 and TRBJ2-7; no definite D call. The sample comprised PBMCs or T cells enriched from blood (not recorded which). This sequence was found in a man aged 50 or older in a cohort exposed to, infected with or recovered from COVID-19 (not recorded which). The CDR3 sequence is CASKPQSRSLQTYEQYF. Here the CDR3 DNA reads TGTGCCAGCAAACCCCAGTCGCGGTCACTTCAAACCTACGAGCAGTACTTC.